Listed below are T cell receptor beta chains from one sample, sequenced in a study of T cells after yellow fever vaccination. TCRdb passed the 5' RACE reads through MiXCR, listing each CDR3 protein once. Of about 74,000 distinct CDR3 sequences listed, approximately 7% are singletons. The sample was CD8+ T cells sorted from PBMCs, taken about 5 days after the first yellow fever vaccination. These TCRs come from a man between 18 and 29 years old who received the YFV17D yellow fever vaccine. Both conserved end residues are part of each CDR3. The D gene is left open where the match is weak. Size is stated for part of the rows, as once, few or many counts, or as a class when the clone is expanded.

CASSPYLGDGYTF TGCGCCAGCAGCCCCTATTTGGGGGATGGCTACACCTTC TRBJ1-2 . few TRBV4-1
CSARLAGVNEQFF TGCAGTGCGAGACTAGCGGGCGTCAATGAGCAGTTCTTC TRBJ2-1 TRBD2 many TRBV20-1
CASSVTGLRGSPLHF TGTGCCAGCAGTGTAACAGGGTTAAGGGGATCACCCCTCCACTTT TRBJ1-6 . . TRBV27
CASSKADTQGAISQHF TGTGCCAGCAGCAAAGCGGACACCCAAGGCGCAATCAGCCAGCATTTT TRBJ1-5 . . TRBV21-1
CASSDWTSGGAKDEQFF TGTGCCAGCAGCGACTGGACTAGCGGGGGGGCAAAAGATGAGCAGTTCTTC TRBJ2-1 TRBD2 many TRBV11-2
CASSSLDRSQETQYF TGTGCCAGCAGTTCCTTGGACAGGAGCCAAGAGACCCAGTACTTC TRBJ2-5 TRBD1 few TRBV6-2/TRBV6-3
CASSGNRDNTGELFF TGTGCCAGCAGTGGAAACAGGGACAACACCGGGGAGCTGTTTTTT TRBJ2-2 . many TRBV25-1
CASSLSNVVGVEQYF TGTGCCAGCAGTTTATCGAACGTGGTAGGGGTCGAGCAGTACTTC TRBJ2-7 . many TRBV27
CSVDRDGYNEQFF TGCAGCGTCGACAGGGACGGATACAATGAGCAGTTCTTC TRBJ2-1 TRBD1 many TRBV29-1
CASSSRFSGEETQYF TGTGCCAGCAGTTCCCGTTTTTCGGGAGAAGAGACCCAGTACTTC TRBJ2-5 . many TRBV12-3/TRBV12-4
CASSYSSRLNYGYTF TGTGCCAGCAGTTACTCGTCCAGACTCAACTATGGCTACACCTTC TRBJ1-2 . . TRBV6-5
CASSPSFATNEKLFF TGTGCCAGCAGCCCCTCGTTCGCAACTAATGAAAAACTGTTTTTT TRBJ1-4 . many TRBV7-9
CASSLVRDRGREDTQYF TGTGCCAGCAGCTTAGTGAGGGACAGGGGGCGTGAAGATACGCAGTATTTT TRBJ2-3 TRBD1 many TRBV7-8
CASRYRVQGELFF TGTGCCAGCCGCTACAGGGTGCAGGGGGAGCTGTTTTTT TRBJ2-2 . . TRBV2
CASSLTYNEQFF TGTGCCAGCAGCCTCACCTACAATGAGCAGTTCTTC TRBJ2-1 . . TRBV7-9
CASSFTRIEFF TGTGCCAGCAGCTTTACTAGAATCGAGTTCTTC TRBJ2-1 . . TRBV11-2
CASSYVGAGWMNTEAFF TGTGCCAGCAGTTACGTGGGAGCAGGTTGGATGAACACTGAAGCTTTCTTT TRBJ1-1 . few TRBV6-5
CASSQGANTGELFF TGTGCCAGCAGTCAGGGGGCGAACACCGGGGAGCTGTTTTTT TRBJ2-2 TRBD1 . TRBV12-3/TRBV12-4
CSARLWTGRNEKLFF TGCAGTGCTAGATTGTGGACAGGGCGTAATGAAAAACTGTTTTTT TRBJ1-4 TRBD1 many TRBV20-1
CASSPKGQARFF TGTGCCAGCAGTCCCAAAGGACAGGCCCGGTTCTTT TRBJ2-3 TRBD1 many TRBV27
CASSLGPEQFF TGTGCCAGCAGCTTAGGACCAGAGCAGTTCTTC TRBJ2-1 . . TRBV7-9
CASSHERSSYNSPLHF TGCGCCAGCAGCCACGAGAGGAGCTCGTATAATTCACCCCTCCACTTT TRBJ1-6 . few TRBV4-1
CASSTSSGNTGELFF TGTGCCAGCAGCACTTCTAGCGGGAACACCGGGGAGCTGTTTTTT TRBJ2-2 TRBD2 . TRBV7-9
CASSYAGTVDFTDTQYF TGTGCCAGCAGTTACGCCGGGACCGTCGACTTCACAGATACGCAGTATTTT TRBJ2-3 . . TRBV6-6
CASSSQTGFAYNEQFF TGTGCCAGCAGTTCACAGACAGGGTTTGCCTACAATGAGCAGTTCTTC TRBJ2-1 TRBD1 few TRBV27
CASRLDPLRAMNTEAFF TGTGCCAGCAGACTAGACCCTCTCCGGGCAATGAACACTGAAGCTTTCTTT TRBJ1-1 . . TRBV12-3/TRBV12-4
CASSRYTTNEQFF TGCGCCAGCAGCAGATATACGACCAATGAGCAGTTCTTC TRBJ2-1 . few TRBV4-3
CASSPPGLAGYNEQFF TGTGCCAGCAGCCCACCGGGACTAGCGGGCTACAATGAGCAGTTCTTC TRBJ2-1 TRBD2 many TRBV3-1
CASSQDPGTHNEQFF TGCGCCAGCAGCCAAGATCCCGGTACACACAATGAGCAGTTCTTC TRBJ2-1 . many TRBV4-3
CASSLSQGHTGELFF TGTGCCAGCAGCTTATCTCAGGGGCACACCGGGGAGCTGTTTTTT TRBJ2-2 . few TRBV7-6
CASSYSLGGLDGYTF TGTGCCAGCAGTTACTCCCTCGGAGGGCTGGATGGCTACACCTTC TRBJ1-2 . few TRBV6-5
CATSDSDSGPHNEQFF TGTGCCACCAGTGACAGCGACAGCGGCCCCCACAATGAGCAGTTCTTC TRBJ2-1 . many TRBV24-1
CAWSAGTVYGYTF TGTGCCTGGAGTGCCGGGACGGTCTATGGCTACACCTTC TRBJ1-2 . few TRBV30
CASSPTEGAQYF TGTGCCAGCAGCCCAACCGAAGGGGCGCAGTATTTT TRBJ2-3 . . TRBV7-6
CASSGTWKGIDEQFF TGTGCCAGCAGCGGAACTTGGAAGGGGATCGATGAGCAGTTCTTC TRBJ2-1 . many TRBV9
CASSDIGMAEKLFF TGTGCCAGCAGCGACATAGGGATGGCTGAAAAACTGTTTTTT TRBJ1-4 . many TRBV21-1
CASSLGTSGGRTGTGELFF TGTGCCAGCAGCTTAGGGACTAGCGGGGGTCGAACGGGCACCGGGGAGCTGTTTTTT TRBJ2-2 TRBD2 few TRBV7-6
CASSQTLPNRIAGVTDTQYF TGTGCCAGCAGCCAAACCCTCCCAAACCGTATAGCGGGGGTTACAGATACGCAGTATTTT TRBJ2-3 TRBD2 many TRBV11-3
CASSVSLGREQYF TGTGCCAGCAGCGTCTCTCTAGGGCGCGAGCAGTACTTC TRBJ2-7 . many TRBV9
CSARAGTGGRGYTF TGCAGTGCTAGAGCTGGTACAGGGGGGAGAGGCTACACCTTC TRBJ1-2 TRBD1 . TRBV20-1
CASSLTFGLVTDTQYF TGTGCCAGCAGCTTAACCTTCGGACTAGTCACAGATACGCAGTATTTT TRBJ2-3 TRBD2 . TRBV7-2
CASRRTGTTEAFF TGCGCCAGCAGGAGGACAGGGACTACTGAAGCTTTCTTT TRBJ1-1 TRBD1 few TRBV10-2
CASSYNPRAGTNEQFF TGTGCCAGCAGTTACAATCCGAGGGCAGGGACCAATGAGCAGTTCTTC TRBJ2-1 . . TRBV6-5
CASSSKGAWGTEAFF TGTGCCAGCAGTTCTAAGGGGGCTTGGGGCACTGAAGCTTTCTTT TRBJ1-1 TRBD1 few TRBV28
CASSLSGQGPIYGYTF TGTGCCAGCTCACTGTCTGGTCAGGGACCAATCTATGGCTACACCTTC TRBJ1-2 . few TRBV18
CSADDRGSYNEQFF TGCAGTGCCGATGACAGGGGTTCCTACAATGAGCAGTTCTTC TRBJ2-1 TRBD1 few TRBV20-1
CASSLEVGEYQPQHF TGTGCCAGCAGCTTAGAAGTAGGCGAGTATCAGCCCCAGCATTTT TRBJ1-5 . . TRBV7-2
CASSSLILAESSYNEQFF TGTGCCAGCAGTTCCCTCATATTAGCGGAGAGCTCCTACAATGAGCAGTTCTTC TRBJ2-1 . few TRBV6-2/TRBV6-3
CASSLIQGIGDTQYF TGTGCCAGCAGCTTAATTCAGGGTATAGGGGATACGCAGTATTTT TRBJ2-3 . few TRBV7-9